The clone carrying this T cell receptor beta chain has a count of ten or more. The CDR3 extends over 15 amino acids. The V gene's germline CDR1 is MNHEY and CDR2 SVGAGI. The J segment lost 2 bases and the V segment lost 4 bases, leaving 7 bases of the junction unmatched. The sample belongs to a study of blood T cells in healthy people across ages. Total RNA amounts of at least 6 micrograms were extracted per sample. Primed by a sample-barcoded 5' primer and a J-beta primer mix, a second PCR proceeded for 7 to 11 cycles. MiXCR, run by TCRdb on the 5' RACE reads, gives a single entry per CDR3 protein. The profile shows some 1,800,000 distinct CDR3 sequences, about 39% of them singletons.

The source of this sequence is a human donor in good health. The sequenced sample consisted of blood. V and J are TRBV6-5 and TRBJ2-5; 7 bases are a match to TRBD1. This CDR3 reads CASSSTGAIQETQYF. The DNA of the CDR3 is TGTGCCAGCAGTTCCACAGGGGCCATTCAAGAGACCCAGTACTTC.